Presented here are 7 T cell receptor beta chains from one specimen sequenced in a study of blood T cell repertoires in COVID-19. The table came from immunoSEQ multiplex PCR; TCRdb's copy has only in-frame clones and leaves some out. The sample yields under 250,000 clones, about 84% seen once. The source material was peripheral blood. The receptors stem from a man older than 75 with acute or convalescent COVID-19.

The V gene is TRBV6-6, the J gene TRBJ1-2; D gene unclear. Trimming removed 2 bases from V and 7 bases from J, with 5 bases in between. This CDR3 contains 11 residues. Germline lookup yields CDR1 MNHNY and CDR2 SVGAGI (reference sequence). DNA for the CDR3: TGTGCCAGCAGTTACCTGAGTGGCTACACCTTC. Translating it yields CASSYLSGYTF.

The chain couples TRBV5-1 to TRBJ1-2, with no clear D. The CDR3 is made up of 13 amino acids. Germline V gene sequence: CDR1 SGHRS, CDR2 YFSETQ. V shed 4 bases and J shed 4 bases, with 11 bases lying between them. The CDR3 DNA is TGCGCCAGCAGCCCCCCGAGCATCTATGGCTACACCTTC. Its protein is CASSPPSIYGYTF.

V usage is TRBV5-1 and J usage is TRBJ2-1; TRBD2 agrees at 9 bases. Germline lookup yields CDR1 SGHRS and CDR2 YFSETQ. V lost 0 bases and J lost 9; bases outside the gene matches: 7. This CDR3 is built from 15 residues. In nucleotides, the CDR3 is TGCGCCAGCAGCTTGGAGGGCGGGAGGGCCGTTGAGCAGTTCTTC. Translated: CASSLEGGRAVEQFF.

The CDR3 region has the DNA TGTGCCAGCAGCCCCCGCCGCGTAGCCGGGGAGCTGTTTTTT. Protein product: CASSPRRVAGELFF. This chain links TRBV9 with TRBJ2-2; D is unclear. This CDR3 has 14 amino acids. The V gene's germline CDR1 is SGDLS and CDR2 YYNGEE. The ends were cut back, 4 bases at V and 6 bases at J, with 13 bases in the middle. Drawing the rest from reference TRBV9 and TRBJ2-2, the complete variable domain is DSGVTQTPKHLITATGQRVTLRCSPRSGDLSVYWYQQSLDQGLQFLIQYYNGEERAKGNILERFSAQQFPDLHSELNLSSLELGDSALYFCASSPRRVAGELFFGEGSRLTVL.

This chain uses TRBV28 with TRBJ2-5; 9 bases align to TRBD1. The CDR3 runs to 15 residues. Losses at the gene ends were 4 bases for V and 5 bases for J; bases not matched to a gene: 8. CDR1 is MDHEN, CDR2 SYDVKM, per germline. This chain's CDR3 is CASSSGTGRGETQYF. As DNA, the CDR3 is TGTGCCAGCAGTTCCGGGACAGGGCGGGGGGAGACCCAGTACTTC.

V is TRBV28 and J is TRBJ2-1; weak D call: TRBD1 (5 bases). Trimming removed 4 bases at V and 0 bases at J, with 10 bases between. CDR1 is MDHEN and CDR2 is SYDVKM in the germline V gene. This CDR3 is built from 15 residues. CDR3 residues: CASSSTASSYNEQFF. CDR3 coding DNA: TGTGCCAGCAGTTCGACAGCGAGCTCCTACAATGAGCAGTTCTTC.

The chain is built from TRBV19 and TRBJ1-2; D may be TRBD1 (5 bases). Trimming took 0 bases from V and 1 from J, leaving 15 bases between them. Looked up from germline, CDR1 is LNHDA and CDR2 is SQIVND (reference sequence). The CDR3 contains 17 residues. The CDR3 sequence: CASSIDLAQEINYGYTF. CDR3 bases: TGTGCCAGTAGTATAGATCTGGCACAGGAGATTAACTATGGCTACACCTTC.